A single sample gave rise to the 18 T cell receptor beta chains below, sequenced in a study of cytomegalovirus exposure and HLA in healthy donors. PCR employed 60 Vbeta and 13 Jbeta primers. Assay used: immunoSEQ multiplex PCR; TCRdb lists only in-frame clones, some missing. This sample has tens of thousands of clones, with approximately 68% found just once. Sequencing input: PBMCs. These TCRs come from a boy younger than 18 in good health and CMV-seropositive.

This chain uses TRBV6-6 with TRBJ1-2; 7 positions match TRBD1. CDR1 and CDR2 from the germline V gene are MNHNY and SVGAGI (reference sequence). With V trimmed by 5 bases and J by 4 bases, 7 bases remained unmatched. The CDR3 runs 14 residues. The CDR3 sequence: CASSTTGPTYGYTF. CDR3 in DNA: TGTGCCAGCAGTACGACAGGGCCGACCTATGGCTACACCTTC.

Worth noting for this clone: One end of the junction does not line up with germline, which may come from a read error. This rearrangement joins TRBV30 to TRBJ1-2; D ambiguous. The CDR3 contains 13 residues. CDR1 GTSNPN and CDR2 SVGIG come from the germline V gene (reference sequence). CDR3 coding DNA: TGTGCCTGGTCGGGCGGCTGGAGGGATGGCTACCCCTTC. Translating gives CAWSGGWRDGYPF.

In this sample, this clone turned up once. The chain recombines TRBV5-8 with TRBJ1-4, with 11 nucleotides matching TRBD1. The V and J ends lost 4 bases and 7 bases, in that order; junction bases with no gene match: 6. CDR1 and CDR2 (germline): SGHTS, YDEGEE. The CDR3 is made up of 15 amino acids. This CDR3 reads CASSVGQGDSEKLFF. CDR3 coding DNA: TGTGCCAGCAGCGTGGGACAGGGGGATAGTGAAAAACTGTTTTTT.

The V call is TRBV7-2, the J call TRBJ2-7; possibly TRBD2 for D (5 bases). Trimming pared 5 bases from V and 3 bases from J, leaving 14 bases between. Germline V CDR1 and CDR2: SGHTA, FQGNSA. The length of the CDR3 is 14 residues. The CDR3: CASSPYEGNYEQYF. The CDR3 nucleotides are TGTGCCAGCAGCCCCTACGAGGGAAACTACGAGCAGTACTTC.

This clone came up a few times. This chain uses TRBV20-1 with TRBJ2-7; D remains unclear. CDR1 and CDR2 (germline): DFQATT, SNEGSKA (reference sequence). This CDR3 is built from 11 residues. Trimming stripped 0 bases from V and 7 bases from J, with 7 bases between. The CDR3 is CSARDPREQYF. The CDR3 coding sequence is TGCAGTGCTAGAGACCCTAGGGAGCAGTACTTC.

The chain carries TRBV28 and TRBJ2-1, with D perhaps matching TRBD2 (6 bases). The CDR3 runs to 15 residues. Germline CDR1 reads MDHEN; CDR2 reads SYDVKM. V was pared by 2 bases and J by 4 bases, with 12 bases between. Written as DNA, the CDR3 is TGTGCCAGCAGTTTAGTCGGCGGACTATACAATGAGCAGTTCTTC. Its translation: CASSLVGGLYNEQFF.

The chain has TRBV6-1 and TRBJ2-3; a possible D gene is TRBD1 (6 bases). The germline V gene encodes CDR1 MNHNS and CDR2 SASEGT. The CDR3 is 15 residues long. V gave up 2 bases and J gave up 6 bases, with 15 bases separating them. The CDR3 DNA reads TGTGCCAGCAGTGAACAGGGGTGGTCAGGTGATACGCAGTATTTT. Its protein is CASSEQGWSGDTQYF.

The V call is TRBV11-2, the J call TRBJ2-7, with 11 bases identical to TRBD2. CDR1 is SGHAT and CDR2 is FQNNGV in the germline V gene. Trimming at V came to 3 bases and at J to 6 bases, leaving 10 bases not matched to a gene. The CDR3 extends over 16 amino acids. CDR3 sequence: CASSLASPGLAVEQYF. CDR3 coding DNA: TGTGCCAGCAGCTTGGCTAGTCCGGGACTAGCGGTCGAGCAGTACTTC.

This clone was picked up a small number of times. CDR3 in amino acids: CASSLLVSVTTYEQYF. CDR3 bases: TGTGCCAGCAGCCTGTTGGTTAGCGTTACCACCTACGAGCAGTACTTC. The rearrangement links TRBV7-2 to TRBJ2-7; D perhaps matches TRBD2 (5 bases). V lost 5 bases, J lost 2 bases, and 19 bases lay in between. The CDR3 is 16 amino acids. Germline CDR1 is SGHTA and CDR2 is FQGNSA.

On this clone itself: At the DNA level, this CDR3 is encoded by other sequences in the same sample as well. The CDR3 nucleotides are TGCGCCAGCAGCTCGACAGGGAACACTGAAGCTTTCTTT. Its protein is CASSSTGNTEAFF. This chain links TRBV5-1 with TRBJ1-1; D might be TRBD1 (6 bases). Germline CDR1 and CDR2: SGHRS and YFSETQ. This CDR3 has 13 residues. Trimming shortened V by 3 bases and J by 1 base, and 7 bases separated the two germline ends. The full variable domain, completed using reference TRBV5-1 and TRBJ1-1, is KAGVTQTPRYLIKTRGQQVTLSCSPISGHRSVSWYQQTPGQGLQFLFEYFSETQRNKGNFPGRFSGRQFSNSRSEMNVSTLELGDSALYLCASSSTGNTEAFFGQGTRLTVV.

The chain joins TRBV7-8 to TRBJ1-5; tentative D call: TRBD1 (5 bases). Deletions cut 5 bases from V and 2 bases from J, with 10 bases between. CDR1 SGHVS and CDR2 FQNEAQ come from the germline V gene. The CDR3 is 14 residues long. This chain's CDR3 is CASSPDRGNQPQHF. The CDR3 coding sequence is TGTGCCAGCAGCCCCGACAGAGGCAATCAGCCCCAGCATTTT.

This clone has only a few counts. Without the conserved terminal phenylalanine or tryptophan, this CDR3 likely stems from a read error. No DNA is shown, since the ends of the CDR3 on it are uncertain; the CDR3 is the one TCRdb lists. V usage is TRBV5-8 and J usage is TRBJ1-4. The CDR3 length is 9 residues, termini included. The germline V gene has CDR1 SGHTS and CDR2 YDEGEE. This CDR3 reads CASSPRYIL.

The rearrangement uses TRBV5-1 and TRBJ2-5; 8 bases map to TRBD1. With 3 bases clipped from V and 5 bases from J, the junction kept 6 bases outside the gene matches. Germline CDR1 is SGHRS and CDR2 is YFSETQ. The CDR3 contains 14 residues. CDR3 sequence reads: CASSSGQGGETQYF. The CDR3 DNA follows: TGCGCCAGCAGCTCCGGACAGGGCGGGGAGACCCAGTACTTC.

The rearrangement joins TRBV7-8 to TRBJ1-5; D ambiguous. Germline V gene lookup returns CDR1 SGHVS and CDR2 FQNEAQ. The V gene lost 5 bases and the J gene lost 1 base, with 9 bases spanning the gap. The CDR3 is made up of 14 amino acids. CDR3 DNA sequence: TGTGCCAGCAGCCAAGCAAAAAGCAATCAGCCCCAGCATTTT. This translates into CASSQAKSNQPQHF.

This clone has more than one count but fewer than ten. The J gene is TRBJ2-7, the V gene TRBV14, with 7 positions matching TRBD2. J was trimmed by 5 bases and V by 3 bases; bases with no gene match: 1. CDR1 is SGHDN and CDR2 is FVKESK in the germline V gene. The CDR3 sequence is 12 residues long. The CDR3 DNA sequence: TGTGCCAGCAGCCAGGGGGGGAACGAGCAGTACTTC. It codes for CASSQGGNEQYF.

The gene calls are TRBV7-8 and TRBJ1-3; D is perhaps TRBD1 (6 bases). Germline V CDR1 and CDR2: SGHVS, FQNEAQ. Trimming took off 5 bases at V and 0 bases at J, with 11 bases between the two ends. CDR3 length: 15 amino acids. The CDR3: CASSTTGNSGNTIYF. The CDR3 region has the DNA TGTGCCAGCAGCACGACAGGAAACTCTGGAAACACCATATATTTT. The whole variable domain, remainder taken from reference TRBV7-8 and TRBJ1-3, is GAGVSQSPRYKVAKRGQDVALRCDPISGHVSLFWYQQALGQGPEFLTYFQNEAQLDKSGLPSDRFFAERPEGSVSTLKIQRTQQEDSAVYLCASSTTGNSGNTIYFGEGSWLTVV.

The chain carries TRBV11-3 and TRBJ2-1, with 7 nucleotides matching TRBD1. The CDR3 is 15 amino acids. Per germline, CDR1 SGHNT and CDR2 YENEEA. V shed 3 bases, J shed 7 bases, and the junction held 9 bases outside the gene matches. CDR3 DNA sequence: TGTGCCAGCAGCTTCGAGACAGGGAGATGGAATGAGCAGTTCTTC. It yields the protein CASSFETGRWNEQFF.

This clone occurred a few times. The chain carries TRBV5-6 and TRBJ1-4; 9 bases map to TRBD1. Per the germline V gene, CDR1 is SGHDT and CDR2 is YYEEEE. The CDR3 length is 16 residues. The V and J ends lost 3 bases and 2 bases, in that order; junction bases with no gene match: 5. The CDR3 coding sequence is TGTGCCAGCAGCTCAGAACAGGGGGCTACTAATGAAAAACTGTTTTTT. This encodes CASSSEQGATNEKLFF.